These 13 T cell receptor beta chains were all obtained from the same sample, sequenced in a study of OX40 agonist ivuxolimab in advanced cancers. Clones were read by immunoSEQ multiplex PCR, and TCRdb kept only the in-frame ones, dropping some. The sample yields 43,000 or so clones, nearly 90% seen once. The specimen was CD4+ or CD8+ T cells sorted from blood, collected in a trial of the OX40 agonist ivuxolimab. These receptors were taken from an adult with an advanced solid tumor such as melanoma, head and neck, liver or kidney cancer.

The chain is built from TRBV14 and TRBJ2-5; D ambiguous. The V end was cut by 0 bases, the J end by 5 bases, with 7 bases between. The germline V gene encodes CDR1 SGHDN and CDR2 FVKESK. There are 13 residues in the CDR3. The CDR3 DNA reads as TGTGCCAGCAGCCAAGATCGGGTGGAGACCCAGTACTTC. Amino acid sequence: CASSQDRVETQYF.

About this clone itself: Germline is not matched at one junction end, which may reflect a read error. The V call is TRBV12-5, the J call TRBJ2-7, with no clear D. The CDR3 covers 10 residues. The V gene's germline CDR1 is LGHNT and CDR2 FRNRAP. This chain's CDR3 is CFCNSYEQYF. The DNA of the CDR3 is TGCTTTTGTAACTCCTACGAGCAGTACTTC.

This chain connects TRBV5-1 to TRBJ1-1; no reliable D call. Germline CDR1 SGHRS, CDR2 YFSETQ. This CDR3 has 14 residues. The ends were cut back, 3 bases at V and 1 base at J, with 10 bases in the middle. The CDR3 sequence: CASSYGPRNTEAFF. CDR3 nucleotide sequence: TGCGCCAGCAGCTACGGACCGAGGAACACTGAAGCTTTCTTT. Full variable domain (missing parts from reference TRBV5-1 and TRBJ1-1): KAGVTQTPRYLIKTRGQQVTLSCSPISGHRSVSWYQQTPGQGLQFLFEYFSETQRNKGNFPGRFSGRQFSNSRSEMNVSTLELGDSALYLCASSYGPRNTEAFFGQGTRLTVV.

The J gene is TRBJ1-6, the V gene TRBV4-1, with TRBD1 as a possible D gene (5 bases). The V gene lost 1 base and the J gene lost 8 bases, with 6 bases spanning the gap. The V gene's germline CDR1 is MGHRA and CDR2 YSYEKL. This CDR3 contains 13 residues. CDR3 residues: CASSQARDSPLHF. As DNA, the CDR3 is TGCGCCAGCAGCCAAGCCAGGGATTCACCCCTCCACTTT.

The chain combines TRBV28 with TRBJ2-4; D not resolved. Germline values: CDR1 MDHEN, CDR2 SYDVKM. Between the trimmed V and J ends, which lost 2 bases and 0 bases, there was a span of 14 bases. This CDR3 has 17 amino acids. CDR3: CASSLVGQIIAKNIQYF. The CDR3 region has the DNA TGTGCCAGCAGTTTAGTGGGTCAGATCATAGCCAAAAACATTCAGTACTTC.

This clone was seen only a few times. V gene TRBV28 combines with J gene TRBJ2-7; 9 bases agree with TRBD2. The J segment lost 7 bases and the V segment lost 4 bases, leaving 14 bases of the junction unmatched. Per germline, CDR1 MDHEN and CDR2 SYDVKM. The CDR3 spans 16 residues. The CDR3 reads CASSSSGLAGLREQYF. The CDR3 bases are TGTGCCAGCAGTTCGTCGGGACTAGCAGGCCTCCGGGAGCAGTACTTC.

The chain employs TRBV2 and TRBJ1-5; a possible D gene is TRBD1 (5 bases). Trimming removed 3 bases from V and 1 base from J, with 13 bases in between. Germline-derived CDR1 and CDR2 are SNHLY and FYNNEI. The CDR3 runs 16 residues. The CDR3 region has the DNA TGTGCCAGCAGTGATACCCAAGGACAAAGCAATCAGCCCCAGCATTTT. It is translated as CASSDTQGQSNQPQHF.

The chain has TRBV19 and TRBJ1-4; maybe TRBD1 (5 bases). With 6 bases removed from V and 0 bases from J, the gap between germline ends came to 8 bases. This CDR3 is 14 amino acids long. The V gene's germline CDR1 is LNHDA and CDR2 SQIVND (reference sequence). The CDR3 coding sequence is TGTGCCAGTAGAAGGGGACCAACTAATGAAAAACTGTTTTTT. Amino acids: CASRRGPTNEKLFF.

The CDR3 sequence: CAWSPRGYNEQFF. The CDR3 DNA reads TGTGCCTGGAGTCCCCGGGGGTACAATGAGCAGTTCTTC. The J gene is TRBJ2-1, the V gene TRBV30; maybe TRBD2 (6 bases). The CDR3 covers 13 residues. The V end lost 2 bases, the J end lost 4 bases, and 9 bases lay between the germline ends. From germline, CDR1 is GTSNPN and CDR2 SVGIG (reference sequence). The variable domain in full, with the rest retrieved from reference TRBV30 and TRBJ2-1, is SQTIHQWPATLVQPVGSPLSLECTVEGTSNPNLYWYRQAAGRGLQLLFYSVGIGQISSEVPQNLSASRPQDRQFILSSKKLLLSDSGFYLCAWSPRGYNEQFFGPGTRLTVL.

J is TRBJ2-7 and V is TRBV19, with 7 bases identical to TRBD1. Germline lookup yields CDR1 LNHDA and CDR2 SQIVND (reference sequence). J lost 5 bases, V lost 5 bases, and 12 bases had no gene match. CDR3 length: 15 amino acids. CDR3 sequence: CASSPTPGQFDEQYF. CDR3 DNA sequence: TGTGCCAGTAGTCCGACTCCGGGACAGTTCGACGAGCAGTACTTC.

The rearrangement joins TRBV10-3 to TRBJ2-1; 14 bases map to TRBD2. The V and J ends lost 5 bases and 9 bases, in that order; junction bases with no gene match: 9. Germline CDR1 reads ENHRY; CDR2 reads SYGVKD. The CDR3 covers 16 residues. The CDR3 region is CAISFSGTSGSGEQFF. The CDR3 coding sequence is TGTGCCATCAGTTTTTCCGGGACTAGCGGGAGCGGTGAGCAGTTCTTC.

The chain is built from TRBV7-2 and TRBJ1-2, with D perhaps TRBD1 (5 bases). Germline CDR1 is SGHTA and CDR2 is FQGNSA. The germline V and J ends were trimmed by 5 bases and 8 bases, with 21 bases remaining between them. The CDR3 length is 15 residues. The CDR3 bases are TGTGCCAGCAGCCCATTAGTAGCAGGGTTTGAGGGCTACACCTTC. Translated, it gives CASSPLVAGFEGYTF.

The rearrangement links TRBV28 to TRBJ2-1; possible D gene TRBD2, 5 bases. Germline values: CDR1 MDHEN, CDR2 SYDVKM. This CDR3 region has 13 residues. Trimming left V 7 bases short and J 12 bases short, with 19 bases between. The CDR3 DNA sequence: TGTGCCAGCACCAATTCTAGCCCCAAAAGGCAGTTCTTC. It specifies CASTNSSPKRQFF.